These T cell receptor beta chains were read from a single sample in a study of blood T cells in healthy people across ages. TCRdb itself ran the 5' RACE reads through MiXCR, one entry per CDR3 protein. The sample yields approximately 780,000 distinct CDR3 sequences, roughly 24% seen once. The same sample was also studied in work on T cells of mothers and their children.

The sample taken for sequencing was blood. Receptors originate from a boy younger than 18 in good health. The CDR3 runs from the conserved cysteine through the conserved F or W. Fields, in order: D gene, clone size, CDR3 length, J gene, V gene, CDR3 DNA, CDR3 protein. The D gene is left open where the match is weak. The listing skips clone size in some rows; elsewhere it reads once, few, many or a size class.

D: .
size: .
length: 20
J: TRBJ2-3
V: TRBV5-5
DNA: TGTGCCAGCAGGCTGACCGGGCCCAGCAGCCGGCGATACGGCACAGATACGCAGTATTTT
CDR3: CASRLTGPSSRRYGTDTQYF

D: TRBD1
size: .
length: 16
J: TRBJ1-2
V: TRBV7-8
DNA: TGTGCCAGCAGCTTAGGGAGACAGGGGGAAGACTATGGCTACACCTTC
CDR3: CASSLGRQGEDYGYTF

D: .
size: once
length: 13
J: TRBJ2-5
V: TRBV12-3/TRBV12-4
DNA: TGTGCCAGCAGGCGGACGATGGGGAAGACCCAGTACTTC
CDR3: CASRRTMGKTQYF

D: .
size: .
length: 13
J: TRBJ1-4
V: TRBV12-3/TRBV12-4
DNA: TGTGCCAGCAGTGCCCTAGGGGGGGAAAAACTGTTTTTT
CDR3: CASSALGGEKLFF

D: TRBD1
size: once
length: 16
J: TRBJ1-2
V: TRBV11-2
DNA: TGTGCCAGCAGCTTAGTAGGGGGCCCTCCTTTCTATGGCTACACCTTC
CDR3: CASSLVGGPPFYGYTF

D: .
size: .
length: 14
J: TRBJ1-2
V: TRBV4-2
DNA: TGTGCCAGCAGCCAAGTAGGGACAACGAGTGGCTACACCTTC
CDR3: CASSQVGTTSGYTF

D: TRBD2
size: .
length: 14
J: TRBJ2-7
V: TRBV9
DNA: TGTGCCAGCAGCGCCGGGACTAACTCCTACGAGCAGTACTTC
CDR3: CASSAGTNSYEQYF

D: .
size: .
length: 14
J: TRBJ2-5
V: TRBV5-1
DNA: TGCGCCAGCAGCCCTCCTAGCGAGGGGGAGACCCAGTACTTC
CDR3: CASSPPSEGETQYF

D: TRBD2
size: few
length: 13
J: TRBJ2-1
V: TRBV20-1
DNA: TGCAGTGCGTTCCTAGCGGGGTACAATGAGCAGTTCTTC
CDR3: CSAFLAGYNEQFF

D: .
size: once
length: 10
J: TRBJ2-1
V: TRBV10-3
DNA: TGTGCCATCGGGGATGCATGGCAGTTCTTC
CDR3: CAIGDAWQFF

D: .
size: few
length: 14
J: TRBJ2-7
V: TRBV5-5
DNA: TGTGCCAACAGCTTGGGTACAGGCCGTTACGAGCAGTACTTC
CDR3: CANSLGTGRYEQYF

D: TRBD1
size: .
length: 13
J: TRBJ2-2
V: TRBV29-1
DNA: TGCAGCGCCCGGGACAGGGGCACCGGGGAGCTGTTTTTT
CDR3: CSARDRGTGELFF

D: .
size: few
length: 16
J: TRBJ2-7
V: TRBV13
DNA: TGTGCCAGCAGCTTACTGGGCGGGGCCACCGCCTACGAGCAGTACTTC
CDR3: CASSLLGGATAYEQYF

D: TRBD2
size: .
length: 13
J: TRBJ2-7
V: TRBV6-1
DNA: TGTGCCAGCGGCGCTAGCGGGTCTCACGAGCAGTACTTC
CDR3: CASGASGSHEQYF

D: .
size: .
length: 15
J: TRBJ2-5
V: TRBV5-4
DNA: TGTGCCAGCAGCTTCTCCTTGGGCGCCCAAGAGACCCAGTACTTC
CDR3: CASSFSLGAQETQYF

D: .
size: .
length: 14
J: TRBJ2-7
V: TRBV15
DNA: TGTGCCACCAGCAGAGAGGGCGGGAACTACGAGCAGTACTTC
CDR3: CATSREGGNYEQYF

D: .
size: once
length: 14
J: TRBJ2-3
V: TRBV24-1
DNA: TGTGCCACCAGTGATCCCGAGGCCACAGATACGCAGTATTTT
CDR3: CATSDPEATDTQYF

D: .
size: .
length: 14
J: TRBJ2-5
V: TRBV9
DNA: TGTGCCAGCAGCGTAGAAGGGGGGTCGGAGACCCAGTACTTC
CDR3: CASSVEGGSETQYF

D: .
size: .
length: 13
J: TRBJ1-1
V: TRBV18
DNA: TGTGCCAGCTTACTCTCAGGGAACACTGAAGCTTTCTTT
CDR3: CASLLSGNTEAFF

D: .
size: few
length: 16
J: TRBJ1-5
V: TRBV28
DNA: TGCGCCAGCGGGATCGGTAGCGGGAGTAGCCGGCAGCCCCAGCATTTT
CDR3: CASGIGSGSSRQPQHF

D: .
size: .
length: 17
J: TRBJ2-7
V: TRBV28
DNA: TGTGCCAGCAGTTTGCCCCGGGGGCAGCGCCGATCCTACGAGCAGTACTTC
CDR3: CASSLPRGQRRSYEQYF

D: TRBD2
size: few
length: 15
J: TRBJ2-5
V: TRBV9
DNA: TGTGCCAGCAGCGCAGCGGGGGGCCGGTTTGAGACCCAGTACTTC
CDR3: CASSAAGGRFETQYF

D: TRBD2
size: .
length: 12
J: TRBJ2-1
V: TRBV27
DNA: TGTGCCAGCAGTCGAGCGGGAGTGGAGCAGTTCTTC
CDR3: CASSRAGVEQFF

D: .
size: few
length: 12
J: TRBJ2-7
V: TRBV12-3/TRBV12-4
DNA: TGTGCCAGCAGTACCTTCGGCTACGAGCAGTACTTC
CDR3: CASSTFGYEQYF

D: .
size: .
length: 14
J: TRBJ1-1
V: TRBV29-1
DNA: TGCAGCGTTGAAAACGGGGCCGCGAACACTGAAGCTTTCTTT
CDR3: CSVENGAANTEAFF